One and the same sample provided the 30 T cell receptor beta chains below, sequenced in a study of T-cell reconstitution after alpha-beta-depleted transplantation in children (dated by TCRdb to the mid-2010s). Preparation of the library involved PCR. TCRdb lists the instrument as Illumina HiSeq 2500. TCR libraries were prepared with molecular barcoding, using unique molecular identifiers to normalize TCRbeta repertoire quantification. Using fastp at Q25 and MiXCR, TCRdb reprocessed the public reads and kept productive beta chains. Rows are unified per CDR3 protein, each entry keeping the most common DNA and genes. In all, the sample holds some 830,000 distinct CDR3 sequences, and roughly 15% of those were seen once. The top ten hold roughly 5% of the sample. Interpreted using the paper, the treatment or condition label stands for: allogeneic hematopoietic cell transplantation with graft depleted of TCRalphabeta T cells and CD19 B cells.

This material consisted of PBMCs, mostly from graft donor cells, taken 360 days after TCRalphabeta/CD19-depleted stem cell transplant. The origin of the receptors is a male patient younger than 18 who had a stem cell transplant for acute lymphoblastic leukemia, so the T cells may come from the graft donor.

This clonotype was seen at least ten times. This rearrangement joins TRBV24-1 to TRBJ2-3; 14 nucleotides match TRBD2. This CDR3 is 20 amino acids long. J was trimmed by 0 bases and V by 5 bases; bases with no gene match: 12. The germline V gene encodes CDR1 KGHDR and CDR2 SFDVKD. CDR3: CATSATLGTSGGSSTDTQYF. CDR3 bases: TGTGCCACCAGTGCTACCCTCGGGACTAGCGGGGGTTCTAGCACAGATACGCAGTATTTT.

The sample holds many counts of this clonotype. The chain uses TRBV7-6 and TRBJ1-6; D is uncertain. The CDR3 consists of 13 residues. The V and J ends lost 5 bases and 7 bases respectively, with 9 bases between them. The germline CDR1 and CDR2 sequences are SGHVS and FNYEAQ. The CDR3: CASSPLSNSPLHF. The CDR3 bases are TGTGCCAGCAGCCCCCTTTCCAATTCACCCCTCCACTTT.

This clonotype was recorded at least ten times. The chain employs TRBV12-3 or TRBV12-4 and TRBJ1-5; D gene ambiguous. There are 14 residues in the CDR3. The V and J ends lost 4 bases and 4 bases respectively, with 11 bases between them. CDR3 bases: TGTGCCAGCAGTTCACAAAAACTAAATCAGCCCCAGCATTTT. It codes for CASSSQKLNQPQHF.

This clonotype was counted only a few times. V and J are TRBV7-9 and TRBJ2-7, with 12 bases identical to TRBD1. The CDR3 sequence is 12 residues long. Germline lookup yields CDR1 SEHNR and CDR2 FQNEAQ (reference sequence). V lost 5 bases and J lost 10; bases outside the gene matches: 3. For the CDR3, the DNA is TGTGCCAGCAGCACCGGGACAGGGGGCCAGTACTTC. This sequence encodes CASSTGTGGQYF.

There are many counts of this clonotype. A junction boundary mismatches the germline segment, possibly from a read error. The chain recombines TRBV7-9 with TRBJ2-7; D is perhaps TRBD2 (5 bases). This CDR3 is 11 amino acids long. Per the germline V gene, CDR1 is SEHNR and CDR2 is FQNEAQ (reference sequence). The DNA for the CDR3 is TGTGCCAGCAGCTCCGACTACGGGCAGTACTTC. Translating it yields CASSSDYGQYF.

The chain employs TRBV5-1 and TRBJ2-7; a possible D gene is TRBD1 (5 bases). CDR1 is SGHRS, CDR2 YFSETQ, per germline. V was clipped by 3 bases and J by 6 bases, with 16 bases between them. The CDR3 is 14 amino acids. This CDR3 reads CASSSGSGLGEQYF. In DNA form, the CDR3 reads TGCGCCAGCAGCTCAGGGTCGGGCCTCGGCGAGCAGTACTTC. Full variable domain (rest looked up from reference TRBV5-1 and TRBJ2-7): KAGVTQTPRYLIKTRGQQVTLSCSPISGHRSVSWYQQTPGQGLQFLFEYFSETQRNKGNFPGRFSGRQFSNSRSEMNVSTLELGDSALYLCASSSGSGLGEQYFGPGTRLTVT.

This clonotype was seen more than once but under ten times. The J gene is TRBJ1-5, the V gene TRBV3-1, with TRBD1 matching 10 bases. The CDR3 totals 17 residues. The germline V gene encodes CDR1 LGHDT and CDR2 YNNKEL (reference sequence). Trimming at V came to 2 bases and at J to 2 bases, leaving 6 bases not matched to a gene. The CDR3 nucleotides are TGTGCCAGCAGCCAAATCTCCGGGACAGGGGGCAATCAGCCCCAGCATTTT. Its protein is CASSQISGTGGNQPQHF.

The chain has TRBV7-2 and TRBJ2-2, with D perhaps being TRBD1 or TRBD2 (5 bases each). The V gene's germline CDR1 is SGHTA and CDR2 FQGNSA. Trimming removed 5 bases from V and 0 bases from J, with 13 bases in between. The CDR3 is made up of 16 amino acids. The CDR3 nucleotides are TGTGCCAGCAGCGTGGGACGGATTACGAACACCGGGGAGCTGTTTTTT. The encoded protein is CASSVGRITNTGELFF. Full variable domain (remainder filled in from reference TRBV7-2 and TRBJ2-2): GAGVSQSPSNKVTEKGKDVELRCDPISGHTALYWYRQSLGQGLEFLIYFQGNSAPDKSGLPSDRFSAERTGGSVSTLTIQRTQQEDSAVYLCASSVGRITNTGELFFGEGSRLTVL.

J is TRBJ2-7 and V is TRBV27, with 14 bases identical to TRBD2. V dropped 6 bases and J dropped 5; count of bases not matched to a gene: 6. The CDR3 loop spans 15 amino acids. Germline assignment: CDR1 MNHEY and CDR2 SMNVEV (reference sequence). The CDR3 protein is CASRGLAGAEDEQYF. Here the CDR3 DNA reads TGTGCCAGCAGGGGACTAGCGGGAGCAGAGGACGAGCAGTACTTC.

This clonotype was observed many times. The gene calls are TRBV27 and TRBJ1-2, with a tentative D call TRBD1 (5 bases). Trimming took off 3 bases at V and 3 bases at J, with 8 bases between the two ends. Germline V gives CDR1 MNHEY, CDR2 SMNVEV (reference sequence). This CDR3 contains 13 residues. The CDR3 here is CASSFTGDYGYTF. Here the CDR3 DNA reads TGTGCCAGCAGTTTTACAGGAGACTATGGCTACACCTTC.

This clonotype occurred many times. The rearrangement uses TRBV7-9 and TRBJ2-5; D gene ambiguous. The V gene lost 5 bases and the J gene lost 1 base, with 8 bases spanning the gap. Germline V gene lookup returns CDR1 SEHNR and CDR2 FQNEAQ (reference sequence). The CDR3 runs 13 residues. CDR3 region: CASSPIRQETQYF. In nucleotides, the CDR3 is TGTGCCAGCAGCCCGATTCGCCAAGAGACCCAGTACTTC.

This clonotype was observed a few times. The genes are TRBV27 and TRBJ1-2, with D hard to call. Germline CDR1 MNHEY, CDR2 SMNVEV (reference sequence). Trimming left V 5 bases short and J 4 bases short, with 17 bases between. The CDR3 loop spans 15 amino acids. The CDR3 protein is CASSPRISNLYGYTF. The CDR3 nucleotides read TGTGCCAGCAGTCCGCGTATCAGCAATCTCTATGGCTACACCTTC.

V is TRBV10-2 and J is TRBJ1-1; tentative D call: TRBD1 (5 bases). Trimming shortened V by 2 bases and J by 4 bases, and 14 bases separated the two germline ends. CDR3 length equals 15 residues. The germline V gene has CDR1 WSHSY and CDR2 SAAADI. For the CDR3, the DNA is TGCGCCAGCAGTGAGCCGACAGTTTTGTCCACTGAAGCTTTCTTT. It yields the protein CASSEPTVLSTEAFF.

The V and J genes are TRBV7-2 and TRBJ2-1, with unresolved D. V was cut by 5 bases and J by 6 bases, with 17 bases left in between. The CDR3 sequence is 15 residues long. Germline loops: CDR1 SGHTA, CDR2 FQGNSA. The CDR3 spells CASSAQRGGRNEQFF. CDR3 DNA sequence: TGTGCCAGCAGCGCCCAGAGAGGTGGACGCAATGAGCAGTTCTTC. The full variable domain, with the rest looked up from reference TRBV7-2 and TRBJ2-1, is GAGVSQSPSNKVTEKGKDVELRCDPISGHTALYWYRQSLGQGLEFLIYFQGNSAPDKSGLPSDRFSAERTGGSVSTLTIQRTQQEDSAVYLCASSAQRGGRNEQFFGPGTRLTVL.

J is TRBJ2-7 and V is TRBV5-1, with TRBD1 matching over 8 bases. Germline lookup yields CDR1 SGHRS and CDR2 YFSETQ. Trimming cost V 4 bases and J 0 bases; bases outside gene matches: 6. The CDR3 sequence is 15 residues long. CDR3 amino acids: CASSAWTGISYEQYF. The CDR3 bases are TGCGCCAGCAGCGCCTGGACAGGGATCTCCTACGAGCAGTACTTC.

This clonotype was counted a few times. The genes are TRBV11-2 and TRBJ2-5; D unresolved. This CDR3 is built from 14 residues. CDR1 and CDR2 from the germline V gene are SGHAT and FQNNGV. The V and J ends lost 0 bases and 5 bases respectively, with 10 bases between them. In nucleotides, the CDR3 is TGTGCCAGCAGCTTAGACTTATTCCGTGAGACCCAGTACTTC. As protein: CASSLDLFRETQYF. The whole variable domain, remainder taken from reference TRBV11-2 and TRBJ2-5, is EAGVAQSPRYKIIEKRQSVAFWCNPISGHATLYWYQQILGQGPKLLIQFQNNGVVDDSQLPKDRFSAERLKGVDSTLKIQPAKLEDSAVYLCASSLDLFRETQYFGPGTRLLVL.

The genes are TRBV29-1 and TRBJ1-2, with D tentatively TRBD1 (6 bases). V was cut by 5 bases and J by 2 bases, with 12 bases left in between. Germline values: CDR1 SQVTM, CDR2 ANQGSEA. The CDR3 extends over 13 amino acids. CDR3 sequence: CSVYLRGNYGYTF. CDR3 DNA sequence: TGCAGCGTTTACCTCAGGGGAAACTATGGCTACACCTTC. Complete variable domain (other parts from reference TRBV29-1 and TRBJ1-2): SAVISQKPSRDICQRGTSLTIQCQVDSQVTMMFWYRQQPGQSLTLIATANQGSEATYESGFVIDKFPISRPNLTFSTLTVSNMSPEDSSIYLCSVYLRGNYGYTFGSGTRLTVV.

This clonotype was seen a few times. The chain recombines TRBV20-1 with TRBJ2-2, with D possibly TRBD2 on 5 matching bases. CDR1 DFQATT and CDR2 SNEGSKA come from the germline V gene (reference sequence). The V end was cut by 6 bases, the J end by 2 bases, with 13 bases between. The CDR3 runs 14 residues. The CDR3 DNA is TGCAGTGCGCGGCCGCGGGTAAACACCGGGGAGCTGTTTTTT. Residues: CSARPRVNTGELFF.

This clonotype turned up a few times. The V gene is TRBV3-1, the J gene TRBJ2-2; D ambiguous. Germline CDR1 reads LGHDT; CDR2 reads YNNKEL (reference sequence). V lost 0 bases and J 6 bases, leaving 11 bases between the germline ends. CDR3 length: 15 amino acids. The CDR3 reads CASSQDIRSSGELFF. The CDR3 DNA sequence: TGTGCCAGCAGCCAAGATATAAGGTCCTCCGGGGAGCTGTTTTTT.

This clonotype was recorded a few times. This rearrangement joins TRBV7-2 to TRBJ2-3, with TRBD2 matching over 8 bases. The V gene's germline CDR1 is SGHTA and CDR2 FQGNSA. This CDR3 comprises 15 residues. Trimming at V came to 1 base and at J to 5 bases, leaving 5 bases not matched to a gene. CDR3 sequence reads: CASSLEAGDVDTQYF. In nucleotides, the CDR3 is TGTGCCAGCAGCTTAGAAGCGGGAGATGTAGATACGCAGTATTTT.

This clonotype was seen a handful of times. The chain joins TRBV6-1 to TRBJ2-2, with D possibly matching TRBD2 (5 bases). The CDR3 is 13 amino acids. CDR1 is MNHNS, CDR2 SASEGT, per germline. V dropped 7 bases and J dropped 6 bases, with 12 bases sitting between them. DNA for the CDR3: TGTGCCAGCACCTGGAGAGGGTCCGGGGAGCTGTTTTTT. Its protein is CASTWRGSGELFF.

The CDR3 sequence: CASRTLILLAGVAGELFF. CDR3 DNA: TGCGCCAGCAGGACCCTGATCCTCCTAGCGGGAGTAGCCGGGGAGCTGTTTTTT. This sequence joins TRBV4-1 and TRBJ2-2, with 10 bases lining up with TRBD2. The germline V gene encodes CDR1 MGHRA and CDR2 YSYEKL. The CDR3 extends over 18 amino acids. Losses at the gene ends were 6 bases for V and 6 bases for J; bases not matched to a gene: 16.

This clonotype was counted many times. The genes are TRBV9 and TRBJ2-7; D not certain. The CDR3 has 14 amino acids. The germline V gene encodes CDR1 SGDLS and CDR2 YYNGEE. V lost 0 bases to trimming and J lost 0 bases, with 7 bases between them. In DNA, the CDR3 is TGTGCCAGCAGCGTAGACTGGAGCTCCTACGAGCAGTACTTC. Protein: CASSVDWSSYEQYF. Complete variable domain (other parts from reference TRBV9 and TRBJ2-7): DSGVTQTPKHLITATGQRVTLRCSPRSGDLSVYWYQQSLDQGLQFLIQYYNGEERAKGNILERFSAQQFPDLHSELNLSSLELGDSALYFCASSVDWSSYEQYFGPGTRLTVT.

In DNA form, the CDR3 reads TGTGCCAGCACCAGCGGGAGGGCCAATGAGCAGTTCTTC. Its translation is CASTSGRANEQFF. The chain has TRBV9 and TRBJ2-1, with 10 bases aligning to TRBD2. Germline loops: CDR1 SGDLS, CDR2 YYNGEE. V trimming: 6 bases; J trimming: 6 bases; junction bases outside the gene matches: 3. The CDR3 totals 13 residues.

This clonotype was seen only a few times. The CDR3 spells CASSFQDSGSGKEQFF. The CDR3 region has the DNA TGCGCCAGCAGCTTCCAGGATAGCGGGAGCGGGAAAGAGCAGTTCTTC. The gene calls are TRBV5-1 and TRBJ2-1; TRBD2 aligns across 9 bases. The length of the CDR3 is 16 residues. V was clipped by 2 bases and J by 10 bases; unmatched bases: 13. The germline CDR1 and CDR2 sequences are SGHRS and YFSETQ.

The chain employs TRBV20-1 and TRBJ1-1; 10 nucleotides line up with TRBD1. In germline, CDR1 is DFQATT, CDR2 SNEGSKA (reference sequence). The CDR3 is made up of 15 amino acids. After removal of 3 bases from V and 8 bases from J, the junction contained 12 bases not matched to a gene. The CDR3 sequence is CSASRRDRGGLEAFF. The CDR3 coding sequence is TGCAGTGCTAGCCGCCGGGACAGGGGAGGGCTGGAAGCTTTCTTT.

The CDR3 loop reads CASRVGSFISSYNEQFF. CDR3 nucleotide sequence: TGTGCCAGCAGAGTCGGGTCCTTTATTAGCTCCTACAATGAGCAGTTCTTC. V gene TRBV28 combines with J gene TRBJ2-1; D unresolved. The CDR3 has 17 residues. V shed 6 bases and J shed 0 bases, with 18 bases lying between them. Germline V gene lookup returns CDR1 MDHEN and CDR2 SYDVKM.

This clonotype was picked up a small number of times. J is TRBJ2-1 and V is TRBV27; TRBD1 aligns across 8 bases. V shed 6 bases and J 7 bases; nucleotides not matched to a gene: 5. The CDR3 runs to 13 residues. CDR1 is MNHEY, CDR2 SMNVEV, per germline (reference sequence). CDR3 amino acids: CASSWTGRNEQFF. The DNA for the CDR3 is TGTGCCAGCAGCTGGACAGGGCGGAATGAGCAGTTCTTC.

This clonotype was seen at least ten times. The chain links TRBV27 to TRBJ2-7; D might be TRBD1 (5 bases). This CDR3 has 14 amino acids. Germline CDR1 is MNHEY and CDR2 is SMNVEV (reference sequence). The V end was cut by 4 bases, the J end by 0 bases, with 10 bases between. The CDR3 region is CASSYRQLSYEQYF. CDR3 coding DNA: TGTGCCAGCAGTTATCGACAGCTCTCCTACGAGCAGTACTTC.

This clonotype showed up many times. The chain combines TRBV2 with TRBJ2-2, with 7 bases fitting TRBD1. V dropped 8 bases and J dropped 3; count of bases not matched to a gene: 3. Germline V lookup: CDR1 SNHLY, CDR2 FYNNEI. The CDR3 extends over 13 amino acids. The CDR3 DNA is TGTGCCAGCCACAGGGGAGACACCGGGGAGCTGTTTTTT. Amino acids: CASHRGDTGELFF. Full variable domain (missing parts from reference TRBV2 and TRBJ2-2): EPEVTQTPSHQVTQMGQEVILRCVPISNHLYFYWYRQILGQKVEFLVSFYNNEISEKSEIFDDQFSVERPDGSNFTLKIRSTKLEDSAMYFCASHRGDTGELFFGEGSRLTVL.